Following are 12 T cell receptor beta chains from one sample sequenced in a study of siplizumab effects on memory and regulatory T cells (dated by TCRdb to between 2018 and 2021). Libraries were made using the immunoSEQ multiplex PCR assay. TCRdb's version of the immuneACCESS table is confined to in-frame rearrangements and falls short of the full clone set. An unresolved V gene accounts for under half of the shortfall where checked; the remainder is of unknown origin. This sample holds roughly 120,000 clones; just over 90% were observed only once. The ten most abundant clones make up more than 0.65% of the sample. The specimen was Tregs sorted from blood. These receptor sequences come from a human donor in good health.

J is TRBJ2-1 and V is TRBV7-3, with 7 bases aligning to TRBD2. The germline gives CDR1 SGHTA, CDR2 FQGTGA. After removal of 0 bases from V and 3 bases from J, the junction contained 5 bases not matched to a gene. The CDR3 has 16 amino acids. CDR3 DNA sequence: TGTGCCAGCAGCTTAACTGGCGGGAGTATCTACAATGAGCAGTTCTTC. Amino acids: CASSLTGGSIYNEQFF.

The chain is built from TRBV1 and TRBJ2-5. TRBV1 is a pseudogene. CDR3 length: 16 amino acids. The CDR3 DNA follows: TGCACCAGCAGCCAACACCCTTCTAAGAGGGGAGAGACCCAGTACTTC. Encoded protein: CTSSQHPSKRGETQYF.

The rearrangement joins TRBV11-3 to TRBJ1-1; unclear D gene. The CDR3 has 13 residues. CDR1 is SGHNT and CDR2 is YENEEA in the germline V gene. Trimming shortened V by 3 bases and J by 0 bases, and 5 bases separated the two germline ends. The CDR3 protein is CASSFSMNTEAFF. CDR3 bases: TGTGCCAGCAGCTTTTCGATGAACACTGAAGCTTTCTTT.

The DNA for the CDR3 is TGTGCCAGCAGAAGGAATTCGGATACGCAGTATTTT. The encoded protein is CASRRNSDTQYF. The genes are TRBV6-5 and TRBJ2-3; D gene unclear. Deletions cut 6 bases from V and 6 bases from J, with 10 bases between. The CDR3 has 12 residues. CDR1 MNHEY and CDR2 SVGAGI come from the germline V gene.

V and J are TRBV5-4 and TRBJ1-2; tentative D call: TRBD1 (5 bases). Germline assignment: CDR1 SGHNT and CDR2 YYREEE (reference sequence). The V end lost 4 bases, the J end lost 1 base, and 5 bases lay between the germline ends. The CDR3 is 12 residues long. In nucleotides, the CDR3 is TGTGCCAGCAGCGACAGTAACTATGGCTACACCTTC. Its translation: CASSDSNYGYTF.

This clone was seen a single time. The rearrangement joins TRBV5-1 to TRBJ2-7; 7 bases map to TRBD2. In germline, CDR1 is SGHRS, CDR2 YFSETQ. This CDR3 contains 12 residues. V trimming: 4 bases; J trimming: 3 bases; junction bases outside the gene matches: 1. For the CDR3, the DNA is TGCGCCAGCAGCGGGGGGGTCTACGAGCAGTACTTC. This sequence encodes CASSGGVYEQYF.

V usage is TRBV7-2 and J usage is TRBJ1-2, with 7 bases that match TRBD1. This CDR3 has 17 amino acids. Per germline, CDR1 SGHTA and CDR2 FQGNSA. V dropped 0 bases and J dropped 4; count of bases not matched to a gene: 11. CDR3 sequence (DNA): TGTGCCAGCAGCTTAGCGAGCGGAGGGGGCAGTAGCTATGGCTACACCTTC. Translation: CASSLASGGGSSYGYTF.

CDR3 sequence reads: CASSPHHPGQSLYNEQFF. The CDR3, as DNA: TGTGCCAGCAGCCCACATCACCCGGGACAGTCCTTATACAATGAGCAGTTCTTC. V is TRBV11-2 and J is TRBJ2-1, with 7 nucleotides matching TRBD1. The J segment lost 4 bases and the V segment lost 5 bases, leaving 17 bases of the junction unmatched. Germline values: CDR1 SGHAT, CDR2 FQNNGV. The CDR3 runs 18 residues.

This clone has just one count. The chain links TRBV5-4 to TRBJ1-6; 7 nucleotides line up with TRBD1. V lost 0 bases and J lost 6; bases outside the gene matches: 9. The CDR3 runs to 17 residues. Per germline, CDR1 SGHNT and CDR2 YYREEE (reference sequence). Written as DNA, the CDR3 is TGTGCCAGCAGCTTGGAGAGGGGGCACAATTTTAATTCACCCCTCCACTTT. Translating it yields CASSLERGHNFNSPLHF.

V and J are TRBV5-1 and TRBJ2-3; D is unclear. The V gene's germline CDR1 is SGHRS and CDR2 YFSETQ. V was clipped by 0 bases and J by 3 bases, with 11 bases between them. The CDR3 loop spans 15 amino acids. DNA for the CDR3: TGCGCCAGCAGCTTGGCAGGACCTCCAACAGATACGCAGTATTTT. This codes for CASSLAGPPTDTQYF.

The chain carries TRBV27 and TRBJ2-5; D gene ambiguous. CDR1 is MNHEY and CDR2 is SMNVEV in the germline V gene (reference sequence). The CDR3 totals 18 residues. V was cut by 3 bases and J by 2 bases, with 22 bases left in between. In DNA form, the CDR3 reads TGTGCCAGCAGTTTTTTTGGTCCCGGCAAAAAGACTCAAGAGACCCAGTACTTC. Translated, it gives CASSFFGPGKKTQETQYF.

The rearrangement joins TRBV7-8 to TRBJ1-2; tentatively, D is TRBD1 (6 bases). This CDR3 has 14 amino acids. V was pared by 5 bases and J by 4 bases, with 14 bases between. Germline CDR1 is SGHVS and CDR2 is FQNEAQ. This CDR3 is CASSRTGLSYGYTF. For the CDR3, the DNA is TGTGCCAGCAGCCGTACAGGGCTTAGCTATGGCTACACCTTC.